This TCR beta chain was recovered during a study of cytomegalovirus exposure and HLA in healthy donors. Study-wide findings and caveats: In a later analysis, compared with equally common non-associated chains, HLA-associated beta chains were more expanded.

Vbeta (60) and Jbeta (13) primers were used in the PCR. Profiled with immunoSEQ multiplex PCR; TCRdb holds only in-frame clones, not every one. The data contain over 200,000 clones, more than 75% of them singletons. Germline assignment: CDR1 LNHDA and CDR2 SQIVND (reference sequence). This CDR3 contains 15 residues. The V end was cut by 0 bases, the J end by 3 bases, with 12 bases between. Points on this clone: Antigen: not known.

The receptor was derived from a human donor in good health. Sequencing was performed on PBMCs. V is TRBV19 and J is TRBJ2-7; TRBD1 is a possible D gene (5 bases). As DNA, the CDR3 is TGTGCCAGTAGTATAGATGGGAATAGGGGCTACGAGCAGTACTTC. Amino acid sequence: CASSIDGNRGYEQYF.